This T cell receptor (beta chain) was sequenced in a study of control samples from healthy donors and cancer patients. Generated by immunoSEQ multiplex PCR, the TCRdb table keeps only in-frame clones and is missing some. The data show some 140,000 clones, with 75% to 90% seen just once and roughly 8.7% held by the top ten. The CDR3 has 14 amino acids. From germline, CDR1 is SGHTA and CDR2 FQGNSA. The trim removed 6 bases at V and 5 bases at J, leaving 10 bases unmatched. The sequenced sample was blood. The clonotype was recovered from a woman aged 25 to 39 in good health. The chain has TRBV7-2 and TRBJ2-7; the match to TRBD2 covers 7 bases. The CDR3 protein is CASSSGGRSHEQYF. The DNA of the CDR3 is TGTGCCAGCAGTAGCGGCGGGAGATCCCACGAGCAGTACTTC.